Following are 21 T cell receptor beta chains from one sample sequenced in a study of blood T cells in healthy people across ages. The second PCR ran about 6 to 12 cycles with a sample-barcoded 5' primer and J-beta primers. Using its own MiXCR run on the 5' RACE reads, TCRdb lists one record per CDR3 protein. Of hundreds of thousands of distinct CDR3 sequences listed, approximately 50% are singletons. Material: blood. The receptors were gathered from a woman aged 55-69 years in good health.

The rearrangement uses TRBV7-2 and TRBJ2-3; no definite D call. Germline-derived CDR1 and CDR2 are SGHTA and FQGNSA. V was trimmed by 11 bases and J by 2 bases, leaving 11 bases between them. This CDR3 has 12 residues. Here the CDR3 DNA reads TGTGCCGTGGCACTTTCCACAGATACGCAGTATTTT. As protein: CAVALSTDTQYF.

V gene TRBV30 combines with J gene TRBJ1-2; weak D call: TRBD1 (6 bases). The germline gives CDR1 GTSNPN, CDR2 SVGIG (reference sequence). The V and J ends lost 4 bases and 4 bases respectively, with 13 bases between them. The CDR3 totals 13 residues. The CDR3: CAWIPDSSYGYTF. The CDR3 DNA reads TGTGCCTGGATTCCGGACAGTAGCTATGGCTACACCTTC. Looking up the rest from reference TRBV30 and TRBJ1-2 gives the full variable domain: SQTIHQWPATLVQPVGSPLSLECTVEGTSNPNLYWYRQAAGRGLQLLFYSVGIGQISSEVPQNLSASRPQDRQFILSSKKLLLSDSGFYLCAWIPDSSYGYTFGSGTRLTVV.

For the CDR3, the DNA is TGTGCCAGCAGCCAAGATTCCGGGAATGAAAAACTGTTTTTT. As protein: CASSQDSGNEKLFF. The J gene is TRBJ1-4, the V gene TRBV4-2; D uncertain. V was cut by 0 bases and J by 5 bases, with 7 bases left in between. The CDR3 runs 14 residues. The germline V gene encodes CDR1 LGHNA and CDR2 YNFKEQ.

V is TRBV4-3 and J is TRBJ2-7, with a weak D call TRBD1 (6 bases). Germline CDR1 reads LGHNA; CDR2 reads YSLEER. V lost 3 bases and J lost 2, with 17 bases in between. The CDR3 is made up of 16 amino acids. In nucleotides, the CDR3 is TGCGCCAGCAGCCAGAACCAGGGGAACGGACCCTACGAGCAGTACTTC. This sequence encodes CASSQNQGNGPYEQYF.

V gene TRBV14 combines with J gene TRBJ2-1; D possibly uses TRBD1 or TRBD2 (5 bases each). The CDR3 length is 15 residues. The germline gives CDR1 SGHDN, CDR2 FVKESK. V shed 5 bases and J shed 3 bases, with 14 bases lying between them. CDR3 sequence: CASSSWVGVYNEQFF. As DNA, the CDR3 is TGTGCCAGCAGCTCGTGGGTGGGGGTCTACAATGAGCAGTTCTTC.

This clonotype came up a few times. The chain links TRBV28 to TRBJ1-2; D is undetermined. The CDR3 loop spans 14 amino acids. Trimming took off 3 bases at V and 2 bases at J, with 10 bases between the two ends. CDR1 is MDHEN and CDR2 is SYDVKM in the germline V gene. The CDR3 DNA sequence: TGTGCCAGCAGTTTGCCAGGAGCCAACTATGGCTACACCTTC. Its protein product is CASSLPGANYGYTF.

The chain joins TRBV5-1 to TRBJ1-2, with 7 nucleotides matching TRBD1. J gave up 5 bases and V 4 bases, and 8 bases lay outside the gene matches. The CDR3 has 14 residues. Germline CDR1 SGHRS, CDR2 YFSETQ. Written as DNA, the CDR3 is TGCGCCAGCAGCCGTACCGGGACAGCGTATGGCTACACCTTC. This codes for CASSRTGTAYGYTF.

The CDR3: CASSFSGSWGGEQYF. The CDR3 region has the DNA TGTGCCAGCAGCTTCAGCGGGAGTTGGGGAGGCGAGCAGTACTTC. The chain has TRBV7-9 and TRBJ2-4; 8 bases match TRBD2. Near its end, the DNA agrees better with TRBJ2-7, so the J call may be wrong. The germline CDR1 and CDR2 sequences are SEHNR and FQNEAQ (reference sequence). The CDR3 is 15 residues long.

The chain has TRBV2 and TRBJ2-3; no reliable D call. The CDR3 is 15 residues long. Trimming shortened V by 7 bases and J by 0 bases, and 14 bases separated the two germline ends. The germline V gene encodes CDR1 SNHLY and CDR2 FYNNEI. Here the CDR3 reads CASNTDGQSTDTQYF. Written as DNA, the CDR3 is TGTGCCAGCAATACGGACGGTCAGAGCACAGATACGCAGTATTTT.

J is TRBJ2-7 and V is TRBV6-2 or TRBV6-3; TRBD1 matches 9 bases. After removal of 6 bases from V and 0 bases from J, the junction contained 6 bases not matched to a gene. The CDR3 spans 15 residues. The V gene's germline CDR1 is MNHEY and CDR2 SVGEGT. The CDR3 sequence is CASRQTGGSSYEQYF. In DNA form, the CDR3 reads TGTGCCAGCAGGCAGACAGGGGGTAGCTCCTACGAGCAGTACTTC.

The J gene is TRBJ1-1, the V gene TRBV29-1; the D is unclear. Germline V gene data show CDR1 as SQVTM and CDR2 as ANQGSEA. Trimming pared 4 bases from V and 6 bases from J, leaving 24 bases between. This CDR3 is built from 16 residues. CDR3 coding DNA: TGCAGCGTTGTCGTCGGCCCAGGAGTCGGGGAAGCTGAAGCTTTCTTT. It is translated as CSVVVGPGVGEAEAFF.

The chain combines TRBV11-2 with TRBJ1-1, with D unresolved. This CDR3 contains 13 residues. Germline assignment: CDR1 SGHAT and CDR2 FQNNGV. Trimming stripped 5 bases from V and 5 bases from J, with 12 bases between. The CDR3 reads CASSGDFGTEAFF. CDR3 DNA sequence: TGTGCCAGCAGCGGGGATTTTGGGACTGAAGCTTTCTTT.

V usage is TRBV20-1 and J usage is TRBJ2-5, with D possibly TRBD2 on 7 matching bases. CDR1 and CDR2 from the germline V gene are DFQATT and SNEGSKA (reference sequence). This CDR3 region has 15 residues. Between the trimmed V and J ends, which lost 6 bases and 1 base, there was a span of 18 bases. The CDR3 sequence is CSALRNGGLQETQYF. The CDR3 DNA is TGCAGTGCCCTTCGGAACGGGGGGCTCCAAGAGACCCAGTACTTC.

This clonotype was seen only a few times. V usage is TRBV5-1 and J usage is TRBJ2-3, with a weak D call TRBD2 (5 bases). This CDR3 comprises 14 residues. V lost 0 bases to trimming and J lost 5 bases, with 10 bases between them. Germline V gene lookup returns CDR1 SGHRS and CDR2 YFSETQ. CDR3 DNA: TGCGCCAGCAGCTTGGGGGAGTCGGTAGATACGCAGTATTTT. It specifies CASSLGESVDTQYF.

The V gene is TRBV5-1, the J gene TRBJ1-1; the match to TRBD1 covers 9 bases. The CDR3 is 13 residues long. CDR1 and CDR2 from the germline V gene are SGHRS and YFSETQ. The V gene end was trimmed by 4 bases and the J gene end by 6 bases; junction bases not matched to a gene: 4. In DNA form, the CDR3 reads TGCGCCAGCAGCGCGGGGGACAGGGCTGAAGCTTTCTTT. This encodes CASSAGDRAEAFF.

The chain uses TRBV20-1 and TRBJ2-5; 10 nucleotides agree with TRBD1. This CDR3 is 16 amino acids long. CDR1 and CDR2 (germline): DFQATT, SNEGSKA (reference sequence). CDR3 region: CRGYHRQGAKQETQYF. The DNA of the CDR3 is TGCAGGGGGTACCATAGACAGGGGGCCAAGCAAGAGACCCAGTACTTC.

The chain employs TRBV11-2 and TRBJ1-2; D not resolved. The germline V gene encodes CDR1 SGHAT and CDR2 FQNNGV. The CDR3 loop spans 11 amino acids. Trimming stripped 4 bases from V and 8 bases from J, with 8 bases between. Here the CDR3 DNA reads TGTGCCAGCAGCTGGGCGGTAGGCTACACCTTC. Protein: CASSWAVGYTF.

V is TRBV24-1 and J is TRBJ2-1; TRBD2 aligns across 13 bases. V shed 4 bases and J 3 bases; nucleotides not matched to a gene: 5. CDR1 KGHDR and CDR2 SFDVKD come from the germline V gene. The CDR3 covers 17 residues. CDR3 amino acids: CATSDSRLAGGYNEQFF. CDR3 sequence (DNA): TGTGCCACCAGTGACTCCAGACTAGCGGGAGGCTACAATGAGCAGTTCTTC.

The J gene is TRBJ1-2, the V gene TRBV2; no firm D call. Germline lookup yields CDR1 SNHLY and CDR2 FYNNEI. V was cut by 2 bases and J by 2 bases, with 15 bases left in between. The CDR3 spans 16 residues. The CDR3 DNA is TGTGCCAGCAGTGAATGGCGGGGAGGGCTAAACTATGGCTACACCTTC. Protein: CASSEWRGGLNYGYTF.

Note on this clonotype: The junction departs from germline at one end; a sequencing error may be responsible. This chain joins TRBV28 and TRBJ2-2, with TRBD1 matching over 9 bases. The CDR3 runs 17 residues. Germline V gives CDR1 MDHEN, CDR2 SYDVKM. CDR3 DNA: TGTGCCAGCAGCTTATCAGGGACAGGGACGAACACCGGGGAGCTGTTTTTT. This translates into CASSLSGTGTNTGELFF.

This chain uses TRBV5-1 with TRBJ2-3, with D maybe TRBD1 (6 bases). Germline CDR1 reads SGHRS; CDR2 reads YFSETQ. This CDR3 is 17 amino acids long. The germline V and J ends were trimmed by 0 bases and 0 bases, with 14 bases remaining between them. CDR3 protein: CASSLGWTAPSTDTQYF. CDR3 in DNA: TGCGCCAGCAGCTTGGGCTGGACAGCCCCTAGCACAGATACGCAGTATTTT.